This record looks at one TCR beta chain sequence and its context. This sample stems from a study of low-dose radiotherapy and immunotherapy resistance in tumors. Study overall: Aspirin was taken orally by patients at 300 mg daily for four cycles from cycle 1 day 1.

TCRs were put through 20 to 25 PCR cycles of amplification with Phusion. A constant-region primer and the V-primer adapter served as the primer pair. mRNA that had been isolated underwent amplification through in vitro transcription. TCRdb reprocessed the reads with MiXCR, giving one entry per CDR3 protein. This table has roughly 52,000 distinct CDR3 sequences, around a third appearing once. Time point meaning: after trial treatment. Treatment noted: LDRT plus nivolumab, ipilimumab, low-dose cyclophosphamide and aspirin (RACIN trial). It was nivolumab, ipilimumab, aspirin, low-dose cyclophosphamide and low-dose radiotherapy that donors received. This receptor was identified in a male donor with rectosigmoid adenocarcinoma. This specimen was PBMCs, taken after low-dose radiotherapy plus immunotherapy.

This chain's CDR3 is CASTLGDRVGYTF. In nucleotides, the CDR3 is TGCGCCAGCACCCTGGGGGACAGGGTTGGCTACACCTTC. The V gene is TRBV5-1, the J gene TRBJ1-2; 9 positions match TRBD1. The CDR3 covers 13 residues. The V segment lost 6 bases and the J segment 7 bases; nucleotides outside the gene matches: 7. Germline V gene lookup returns CDR1 SGHRS and CDR2 YFSETQ.